This entry lists 30 T cell receptor beta chains sequenced from one sample in a study of neurological immune-mediated disorders. TCRdb ran MiXCR on the 5' RACE reads and lists one entry per CDR3 protein. This sample carries 30,000 or so distinct CDR3 sequences, roughly 4.4% of them seen once, and the ten largest clones take around 23%. The sample comprised PBMCs. Receptors were obtained from a man between 18 and 35 years old in good health.

This clonotype appeared many times. The genes are TRBV6-6 and TRBJ2-4, with 8 bases aligning to TRBD1. After removal of 5 bases from V and 9 bases from J, the junction contained 6 bases not matched to a gene. The CDR3 is made up of 13 amino acids. Germline-derived CDR1 and CDR2 are MNHNY and SVGAGI (reference sequence). The CDR3, as DNA: TGTGCCAGCAGTAAGACAGGGGTGGGCATTCAGTACTTC. Protein product: CASSKTGVGIQYF.

This clonotype was recorded at least ten times. The genes are TRBV5-5 and TRBJ1-2, with D possibly being TRBD1 (5 bases). Trimming took off 2 bases at V and 0 bases at J, with 11 bases between the two ends. Per germline, CDR1 SGHKS and CDR2 YYEKEE (reference sequence). The CDR3 covers 15 residues. CDR3 coding DNA: TGTGCCAGCAGCTTCCCTGACAGACCTAACTATGGCTACACCTTC. As protein: CASSFPDRPNYGYTF.

This clonotype was found a few times. This chain joins TRBV5-1 and TRBJ1-1; D is unclear. The CDR3 has 14 residues. Trimming left V 0 bases short and J 1 base short, with 7 bases between. CDR1 is SGHRS, CDR2 YFSETQ, per germline. CDR3 amino acids: CASSLDGQNTEAFF. CDR3 bases: TGCGCCAGCAGCTTGGACGGCCAGAACACTGAAGCTTTCTTT.

Many counts were recorded for this clonotype. This sequence joins TRBV4-1 and TRBJ2-5; no reliable D call. CDR3 length: 14 amino acids. The ends were cut back, 0 bases at V and 7 bases at J, with 12 bases in the middle. Germline-derived CDR1 and CDR2 are MGHRA and YSYEKL. DNA for the CDR3: TGCGCCAGCAGCCAAGATTCTAGGAGTGGGACCCAGTACTTC. Translated, it gives CASSQDSRSGTQYF.

A note on this clonotype: This may be a read error, as it is one base from a much larger clone. V usage is TRBV7-2 and J usage is TRBJ2-5; 9 bases match TRBD2. Germline V lookup: CDR1 SGHTA, CDR2 FQGNSA. This CDR3 comprises 16 residues. CDR3 DNA sequence: TGTGCCATCAGCTTCGGGGCTAGCGGGGTGGGAGAGACCCAGTACTTC. It is translated as CAISFGASGVGETQYF.

In its sample, this clonotype was seen many times. CDR3 residues: CASSKPLQGANVLTF. As DNA, the CDR3 is TGTGCCAGCAGCAAGCCACTTCAAGGGGCCAACGTCCTGACTTTC. The chain recombines TRBV6-5 with TRBJ2-6, with no clear D. The CDR3 is 15 residues long. Trimming cost V 6 bases and J 4 bases, with 13 bases left between them. CDR1 MNHEY and CDR2 SVGAGI come from the germline V gene.

This clonotype was observed many times. The CDR3 protein is CASSGQQGAFTEAFF. The CDR3 nucleotides are TGCGCCAGCAGCGGGCAGCAGGGGGCTTTCACTGAAGCTTTCTTT. The genes are TRBV5-1 and TRBJ1-1; TRBD1 matches 8 bases. Trimming took 4 bases from V and 4 from J; bases not matched to a gene: 9. CDR3 length: 15 amino acids. Germline values: CDR1 SGHRS, CDR2 YFSETQ.

At least ten counts were recorded for this clonotype. The chain recombines TRBV2 with TRBJ2-7, with D tentatively TRBD1 (7 bases). CDR1 SNHLY and CDR2 FYNNEI come from the germline V gene. The CDR3 length is 16 residues. V was trimmed by 5 bases and J by 7 bases, leaving 24 bases between them. CDR3 in DNA: TGTGCCAGCAGTTTCCCTGCTACAGGGGAGGCGGGAGAGCAGTACTTC. It yields the protein CASSFPATGEAGEQYF.

This clonotype was detected a few times. The V and J genes are TRBV7-2 and TRBJ1-1; 8 bases are a match to TRBD1. Germline loops: CDR1 SGHTA, CDR2 FQGNSA. The CDR3 sequence is 16 residues long. The V gene end was trimmed by 5 bases and the J gene end by 5 bases; junction bases not matched to a gene: 13. The CDR3 reads CASSPTFPTGGTEAFF. CDR3 coding DNA: TGTGCCAGCAGCCCGACCTTCCCTACAGGGGGGACTGAAGCTTTCTTT. Using reference TRBV7-2 and TRBJ1-1 for the parts outside the CDR3, the full variable domain is GAGVSQSPSNKVTEKGKDVELRCDPISGHTALYWYRQSLGQGLEFLIYFQGNSAPDKSGLPSDRFSAERTGGSVSTLTIQRTQQEDSAVYLCASSPTFPTGGTEAFFGQGTRLTVV.

This clonotype was counted ten times or more. The gene calls are TRBV7-8 and TRBJ1-3; D uncertain. The V gene lost 8 bases and the J gene lost 1 base, with 15 bases spanning the gap. Germline V CDR1 and CDR2: SGHVS, FQNEAQ. This CDR3 is 15 amino acids long. CDR3 bases: TGTGCCAGCTCGGTCAACACAATTTCTGGAAACACCATATATTTT. This gives the protein CASSVNTISGNTIYF.

This clonotype was recorded many times. The CDR3 DNA sequence: TGTGCCAGCAGTTTGTGGGGGACAGCCTCGGGGGGGGGCTACACCTTC. This codes for CASSLWGTASGGGYTF. V usage is TRBV27 and J usage is TRBJ1-2, with 7 nucleotides matching TRBD1. The CDR3 runs 16 residues. Per germline, CDR1 MNHEY and CDR2 SMNVEV (reference sequence). Unmatched junction bases numbered 15, after V lost 3 bases and J lost 8 bases.

The table lists this clonotype with many counts. This chain connects TRBV3-1 to TRBJ1-6; D gene unclear. The CDR3 length is 15 residues. V shed 2 bases and J shed 7 bases, with 12 bases lying between them. Per the germline V gene, CDR1 is LGHDT and CDR2 is YNNKEL (reference sequence). CDR3: CASSQFLGPNSPLHF. For the CDR3, the DNA is TGTGCCAGCAGCCAATTTCTAGGACCAAATTCACCCCTCCACTTT.

In this sample, this clonotype turned up many times. This chain links TRBV20-1 with TRBJ2-3; the match to TRBD2 covers 10 bases. V lost 4 bases, J lost 1 base, and 8 bases stayed unmatched. CDR3 size: 16 residues. Germline V lookup: CDR1 DFQATT, CDR2 SNEGSKA (reference sequence). As DNA, the CDR3 is TGCAGTGCTATCCGAGCGGGGGGGCTGGGCACAGATACGCAGTATTTT. Translated: CSAIRAGGLGTDTQYF.

Ten or more counts support this clonotype. The gene calls are TRBV20-1 and TRBJ1-1, with a possible D match to TRBD1 (5 bases). The CDR3 is 15 residues long. Germline CDR1 and CDR2: DFQATT and SNEGSKA (reference sequence). Trimming removed 5 bases from V and 4 bases from J, with 20 bases in between. CDR3 loop: CSAGGGSSGSTEAFF. CDR3 coding DNA: TGCAGTGCTGGGGGGGGATCCAGTGGATCCACTGAAGCTTTCTTT.

This clonotype was observed many times. V gene TRBV6-1 combines with J gene TRBJ1-5; 8 bases are a match to TRBD1. The CDR3 is 15 residues long. V was pared by 6 bases and J by 5 bases, with 9 bases of the junction left unmatched. Germline V gives CDR1 MNHNS, CDR2 SASEGT. The CDR3 nucleotides read TGTGCCAGCAGCCCTGAACAGGGGGGTTATCAGCCCCAGCATTTT. Encoded protein: CASSPEQGGYQPQHF.

This clonotype was picked up many times. This chain connects TRBV7-9 to TRBJ2-1; D not certain. CDR1 and CDR2 (germline): SEHNR, FQNEAQ (reference sequence). This CDR3 is built from 13 residues. The ends were cut back, 2 bases at V and 8 bases at J, with 10 bases in the middle. The CDR3 DNA is TGTGCCAGCAGCTTAAGGAATAGGGATGAGCAGTTCTTC. Its translation: CASSLRNRDEQFF.

This clonotype was seen repeatedly, ten times or more. The chain uses TRBV7-2 and TRBJ2-1; D is uncertain. The CDR3 runs to 15 residues. V was cut by 1 base and J by 1 base, with 8 bases left in between. CDR1 is SGHTA and CDR2 is FQGNSA in the germline V gene. The CDR3 DNA is TGTGCCAGCAGCTTAGTCGCCACGTCCTACAATGAGCAGTTCTTC. Residues: CASSLVATSYNEQFF.

This clonotype occurred many times. The V and J genes are TRBV5-1 and TRBJ1-2; TRBD1 is a possible D gene (5 bases). Germline-derived CDR1 and CDR2 are SGHRS and YFSETQ. The CDR3 covers 15 residues. Trimming removed 1 base at V and 7 bases at J, with 17 bases between. This CDR3 reads CASSLTLRGLGGYTF. The CDR3, as DNA: TGCGCCAGCAGCTTGACATTGCGGGGGTTAGGTGGCTACACCTTC.

This clonotype was seen at least ten times. V is TRBV9 and J is TRBJ1-2, with D hard to call. The V gene's germline CDR1 is SGDLS and CDR2 YYNGEE. CDR3 length equals 11 residues. Trimming took off 4 bases at V and 2 bases at J, with 3 bases between the two ends. CDR3 sequence reads: CASSINYGYTF. The CDR3 nucleotides are TGTGCCAGCAGCATCAACTATGGCTACACCTTC. The complete variable domain, with remaining parts taken from reference TRBV9 and TRBJ1-2, reads DSGVTQTPKHLITATGQRVTLRCSPRSGDLSVYWYQQSLDQGLQFLIQYYNGEERAKGNILERFSAQQFPDLHSELNLSSLELGDSALYFCASSINYGYTFGSGTRLTVV.

The table lists this clonotype with many counts. The V and J genes are TRBV7-9 and TRBJ1-2, with 9 bases lining up with TRBD1. V lost 6 bases, J lost 4 bases, and 3 bases stayed unmatched. Germline CDR1 reads SEHNR; CDR2 reads FQNEAQ (reference sequence). The CDR3 is 13 residues long. The CDR3 here is CASSRTGVYGYTF. The CDR3 DNA reads as TGTGCCAGCAGTCGGACAGGGGTCTATGGCTACACCTTC.

Many counts were recorded for this clonotype. The chain couples TRBV10-2 to TRBJ2-3; 10 positions agree with TRBD1. Per the germline V gene, CDR1 is WSHSY and CDR2 is SAAADI. The CDR3 sequence is 15 residues long. With V trimmed by 3 bases and J by 5 bases, 5 bases remained unmatched. The CDR3 DNA follows: TGCGCCAGCAGTGACGGACAGGGGGTGGGAGATACGCAGTATTTT. It is translated as CASSDGQGVGDTQYF.

This sequence joins TRBV3-1 and TRBJ2-1; TRBD1 matches 9 bases. The CDR3 length is 15 residues. Germline V gives CDR1 LGHDT, CDR2 YNNKEL (reference sequence). Trimming cost V 3 bases and J 8 bases; bases outside gene matches: 8. CDR3 sequence: CASSHRGQGLYEQFF. The CDR3 coding sequence is TGTGCCAGCAGCCACCGGGGACAGGGTCTCTATGAGCAGTTCTTC.

This clonotype occurred many times. This chain connects TRBV4-2 to TRBJ1-1, with D possibly TRBD1 on 6 matching bases. Germline V gene data show CDR1 as LGHNA and CDR2 as YNFKEQ. This CDR3 is 16 amino acids long. Between the trimmed V and J ends, which lost 4 bases and 4 bases, there was a span of 19 bases. DNA of the CDR3: TGTGCCAGCAGCCCCCCTATCCGGACAGAGGGCACTGAAGCTTTCTTT. Its protein product is CASSPPIRTEGTEAFF.

This clonotype was recorded many times. The chain recombines TRBV10-3 with TRBJ2-5; D is possibly TRBD1 (5 bases). The CDR3 extends over 13 amino acids. Deletions cut 1 base from V and 4 bases from J, with 7 bases between. Per the germline V gene, CDR1 is ENHRY and CDR2 is SYGVKD. Here the CDR3 DNA reads TGTGCCATCAGTGAGTGGGGCGGAGAGACCCAGTACTTC. Translation: CAISEWGGETQYF.

The table lists this clonotype with many counts. The J gene is TRBJ1-1, the V gene TRBV7-2; D not resolved. Germline V gene lookup returns CDR1 SGHTA and CDR2 FQGNSA. Deletions cut 1 base from V and 0 bases from J, with 9 bases between. This CDR3 is 15 amino acids long. The DNA for the CDR3 is TGTGCCAGCAGCTTAGGTCGGATAATGAACACTGAAGCTTTCTTT. It translates to CASSLGRIMNTEAFF.

This clonotype was seen ten or more times. The chain carries TRBV5-1 and TRBJ2-3; D is unresolved. Germline V gene sequence: CDR1 SGHRS, CDR2 YFSETQ. The V and J ends lost 0 bases and 2 bases respectively, with 10 bases between them. The CDR3 has 15 residues. The CDR3 DNA follows: TGCGCCAGCAGCTTGGCCGGTGCAGTCACAGATACGCAGTATTTT. Its translation: CASSLAGAVTDTQYF.

This clonotype was seen repeatedly, ten times or more. V gene TRBV10-3 combines with J gene TRBJ2-5, with TRBD2 matching over 7 bases. The CDR3 contains 12 residues. V shed 10 bases, J shed 5 bases, and the junction held 7 bases outside the gene matches. Germline V gene sequence: CDR1 ENHRY, CDR2 SYGVKD. The CDR3 reads CASRREGETQYF. The DNA of the CDR3 is TGTGCCAGCCGCAGGGAGGGGGAGACCCAGTACTTC.

This clonotype has ten or more counts. This chain connects TRBV10-3 to TRBJ2-3, with 7 bases aligning to TRBD1. CDR1 and CDR2 from the germline V gene are ENHRY and SYGVKD. The CDR3 is made up of 17 amino acids. The J segment lost 0 bases and the V segment lost 0 bases, leaving 6 bases of the junction unmatched. Here the CDR3 reads CAISESSGGASTDTQYF. The CDR3 DNA reads as TGTGCCATCAGTGAGTCGTCAGGGGGAGCTAGCACAGATACGCAGTATTTT.

This clonotype was observed at least ten times. The chain joins TRBV5-1 to TRBJ2-7, with 7 bases that match TRBD1. The V gene's germline CDR1 is SGHRS and CDR2 YFSETQ. The CDR3 loop spans 14 amino acids. Losses at the gene ends were 4 bases for V and 4 bases for J; bases not matched to a gene: 8. CDR3 residues: CASSLRQGWYEQYF. DNA for the CDR3: TGCGCCAGCAGCCTACGACAGGGTTGGTACGAGCAGTACTTC.

With respect to this clonotype: One junction end disagrees with the germline gene, perhaps due to a read error. This chain joins TRBV27 and TRBJ2-7; no definite D call. Germline V CDR1 and CDR2: MNHEY, SMNVEV (reference sequence). The CDR3 consists of 14 residues. The CDR3 loop is CASSSSTDSYDQYF. The CDR3 DNA sequence: TGTGCCAGCAGTTCCAGTACAGATTCCTACGATCAGTACTTC.